The subject of this entry is one T cell receptor (beta chain). The sample holds a few counts of this clonotype. Its target antigen remains unknown. Base quality data are lacking; no much larger clone is found one base away. This sample is part of a study of blood T cells in healthy people across ages (dated by TCRdb to between 2014 and 2017). Context from the whole study: In model experiments, template switching captured about one uniquely barcoded TCR beta cDNA molecule for every two T cells. To track age-related changes in TCR beta repertoire diversity, the study relied on deep sequencing normalized with unique cDNA molecular identifiers. Donors were grouped into four age groups: young (average 16 years), middle-aged (39), aged (about 59) and long-lived (around 82). To avoid experimental bias, donors of different ages were distributed randomly across sequencing lanes. Two additional independent replicas of 1 million unique cDNA reads from the same blood draw were analyzed for two donors (one aged 18 to 29 and one aged 80 or older).

The 39 donors, aged about 6 to 95 years, were systemically healthy Caucasian individuals from Russia. Each donor gave about 9.7 milliliters of peripheral blood, drawn into EDTA-treated Vacutainer tubes. Ficoll-Paque density-gradient centrifugation was used to isolate PBMCs, with at least 6 million obtained per sample. Trizol reagent was used to extract total RNA from PBMCs, with at least 5.5 micrograms per sample. For every donor, flow cytometry on a PBMC aliquot measured the percentage of naive CD45RAhigh/CD27high T cells. Reading the germline V gene gives CDR1 SQVTM and CDR2 ANQGSEA. V sheds 6 bases and J sheds 5 bases, leaving 19 bases between their ends. The CDR3 spans 14 residues, from the cysteine through the phenylalanine. Solely the CDR3 DNA is kept, with 42 bases framed from the first base. Overall study outcomes, separate from this receptor: The long-lived group showed more naive CD4+ T cells, fewer expanded clones and increased TCR diversity than the aged group, suggesting age selection. Observed TCR beta diversity per million T cells fell roughly linearly with age, and a significant reduction was already apparent by age around 40. Estimates of total diversity from one million sequenced T cells were regarded as lower bounds and underestimates. A strong correlation was found between observed TCR beta diversity and the percentage of naive T cells measured by flow cytometry. Conclusive comparison of naive and antigen-experienced compartments was prevented by the profiling of bulk unsorted PBMCs. The CMV infection status of donors was not known, potentially confounding age-related changes in expanded clonotypes.

Libraries were constructed by 5' RACE. TCRdb lists the instrument as Illumina HiSeq 2500. A second roughly 6 to 12 cycle PCR used a sample-barcoded 5' primer and a J-beta primer mix. A unique molecular identifier was introduced onto each TCR beta cDNA molecule by a template-switch 5' adaptor carrying 12 random nucleotides. At least 2.5 million CDR3-containing paired-end reads were obtained from each sample. All of the RNA was converted into first-strand cDNA using the Mint cDNA synthesis kit, with a TRBC-specific oligonucleotide serving as the primer. Following uracil-DNA glycosylase treatment, all cDNA underwent a first 18-cycle PCR with the universal primers M1SS and BC2_uni_R. As for the original processing: For normalization, 1 million high-quality reads were randomly selected from each sample, with every read carrying a distinct molecular identifier. Reads sharing molecular identifiers were discarded rather than binned into consensus sequences. MiTCR, with a Q25 quality threshold and the strictest error-elimination algorithm, was used for CDR3 identification, clonotype clustering and error correction. Lower-bound total TCR beta diversity was estimated with a nonparametric unseen species model using Euler transformation. Using fastp trimming at Q25 and MiXCR clonotype assembly, TCRdb reanalyzed the public sequencing data and kept in-frame beta chains. Under each unique CDR3 protein, matching rows form one entry showing the most common genes and DNA. The V and J calls, along with clone size, are taken from TCRdb and not from the paper's own processing. The sample yields 1.5 million to 2 million distinct CDR3 sequences; approximately 30% were counted once. Of the sample, about 8% is held by the ten largest clones.

The sequencing sample was made of blood. The rearranged chain carries TRBV29-1 and TRBJ1-1; TRBD1 is perhaps the D gene, given 6 matching bases. The sequence was collected from a woman between 25 and 40 years old in good health. The DNA is as follows: TGCAGCGTGCCCAGGGGCAGGGGAGAAACTGAAGCTTTCTTT. Translated, this gives CSVPRGRGETEAFF.